Shown below are 9 T cell receptor beta chains from a single sample sequenced in a study of blood T cell repertoires in COVID-19. Produced via immunoSEQ multiplex PCR; TCRdb's table is partial and in-frame only. The sample carries approximately 37,000 clones, roughly nine tenths recorded once. The sample consisted of peripheral blood. These receptors came from a man in his fifties with active COVID-19.

This chain connects TRBV3-1 (or the pseudogene TRBV3-2) to TRBJ2-3; D not resolved. Trimming stripped 0 bases from V and 1 base from J, with 8 bases between. The CDR3 contains 15 residues. Per the germline V gene, CDR1 is LGHDT and CDR2 is YNNKEL (reference sequence). Here the CDR3 DNA reads TGTGCCAGCAGCCAAGATCCCTCCCGCACAGATACGCAGTATTTT. Translated: CASSQDPSRTDTQYF.

This chain joins TRBV5-1 and TRBJ2-7; maybe TRBD1 (6 bases). Germline assignment: CDR1 SGHRS and CDR2 YFSETQ. CDR3 length equals 13 residues. V was trimmed by 4 bases and J by 5 bases, leaving 13 bases between them. The CDR3 loop reads CASSPSNRDEQYF. The DNA for the CDR3 is TGCGCCAGCAGCCCATCTAACAGGGACGAGCAGTACTTC.

The chain couples TRBV9 to TRBJ1-2, with D maybe TRBD1 (5 bases). This CDR3 is built from 14 residues. V was shortened by 3 bases and J by 4 bases, with 13 bases between the two germline ends. Germline CDR1 and CDR2: SGDLS and YYNGEE. CDR3: CASSAVDSPYGYTF. The CDR3 bases are TGTGCCAGCAGCGCGGTAGACAGCCCCTATGGCTACACCTTC.

V usage is TRBV3-1 (or the pseudogene TRBV3-2) and J usage is TRBJ1-5; maybe TRBD1 (5 bases). CDR3 size: 13 residues. Trimming removed 3 bases from V and 5 bases from J, with 8 bases in between. The germline gives CDR1 LGHDT, CDR2 YNNKEL (reference sequence). The chain's CDR3 is CASSQGGDQPQHF. In DNA, the CDR3 is TGTGCCAGCAGCCAGGGGGGAGATCAGCCCCAGCATTTT.

The V and J genes are TRBV29-1 and TRBJ1-2; D might be TRBD1 (6 bases). This CDR3 has 12 amino acids. V was shortened by 7 bases and J by 5 bases, with 14 bases between the two germline ends. The germline CDR1 and CDR2 sequences are SQVTM and ANQGSEA. CDR3 bases: TGCAGCGCGTCCGGACAGATGTATGGCTACACCTTC. This translates into CSASGQMYGYTF.

As to this clone: Relative to the germline gene, one junction end is altered; a read error may explain this. The chain has TRBV28 and TRBJ1-2; TRBD1 might be the D (5 bases). The CDR3 covers 12 residues. Germline V gene lookup returns CDR1 MDHEN and CDR2 SYDVKM. This CDR3 reads CASNLGARGYTF. CDR3 in DNA: TGTGCCAGCAATTTAGGGGCGCGCGGCTACACCTTC.

The chain combines TRBV18 with TRBJ2-7, with 13 bases lining up with TRBD2. The CDR3 has 16 amino acids. Germline CDR1 and CDR2: KGHSH and LQKENI. J gave up 0 bases and V 3 bases, and 2 bases lay outside the gene matches. CDR3 protein: CASSPGLAGVSYEQYF. CDR3 sequence (DNA): TGTGCCAGCTCACCCGGACTAGCGGGAGTCTCCTACGAGCAGTACTTC.

Notes on this clone: The sample contains more than one DNA sequence encoding this CDR3. The J gene is TRBJ2-7, the V gene TRBV27; D might be TRBD1 (6 bases). Per germline, CDR1 MNHEY and CDR2 SMNVEV (reference sequence). V was cut by 4 bases and J by 1 base, with 8 bases left in between. The CDR3 has 13 amino acids. CDR3 sequence: CASSSGTSYEQYF. CDR3 sequence (DNA): TGTGCCAGCAGTTCAGGGACATCCTACGAGCAGTACTTC.

The chain couples TRBV18 to TRBJ2-3, with D maybe TRBD1 (6 bases). Germline V gene data show CDR1 as KGHSH and CDR2 as LQKENI. The CDR3 has 14 amino acids. Trimming removed 4 bases from V and 2 bases from J, with 10 bases in between. This CDR3 reads CASSRGGFTDTQYF. The CDR3 bases are TGTGCCAGCTCACGAGGGGGATTCACAGATACGCAGTATTTT.